This T cell receptor (beta chain) was sequenced in a study of regulatory T cells in long-lasting Graves disease. Time point in this sample: persistent/refractory GD, antithyroid drugs over 5 years with positive TRAb. The TCR library was made from RNA extracted from PBMCs. This clonotype was recorded many times. This CDR3 region has 12 residues. V shed 5 bases and J shed 5 bases, with 10 bases lying between them. Germline lookup yields CDR1 MNHNS and CDR2 SASEGT. HTBI primers from iRepertoire and Arm-PCR of CDR3 regions yielded the TCR beta libraries. Using its own MiXCR run on the multiplex PCR reads, TCRdb lists one record per CDR3 protein. The table has about 470,000 distinct CDR3 sequences, less than 25% seen once; the top ten hold 7.8%.

The chain couples TRBV6-1 to TRBJ2-7; D is unclear. This sample comprised peripheral blood mononuclear cells (PBMCs), obtained when the disease was refractory, from a patient treated with antithyroid drugs. The sequence was collected from a female donor with Graves disease. In DNA form, the CDR3 reads TGTGCCAGCAGTCAAAATGGGCACGAGCAGTACTTC. Protein sequence: CASSQNGHEQYF.